These 31 T cell receptor beta chains originate from one sample sequenced in a study of regulatory T cells in long-lasting Graves disease. Specified time point: persistent/refractory GD, antithyroid drugs over 5 years with positive TRAb. RNA from PBMCs was the source of the TCR library. To make TCR beta libraries, researchers used iRepertoire HTBI primers and Arm-PCR of CDR3 regions. TCRdb ran MiXCR on the multiplex PCR reads and lists one entry per CDR3 protein. Of hundreds of thousands of distinct CDR3 sequences in the sample, around 21% are singletons; the top ten hold 7.8%. The specimen comprised peripheral blood mononuclear cells (PBMCs), sampled when the disease was refractory, from a patient treated with antithyroid drugs. The source of these receptors is a female donor with Graves disease.

The chain joins TRBV9 to TRBJ1-6, with TRBD1 matching 10 bases. The CDR3 totals 17 residues. Looked up from germline, CDR1 is SGDLS and CDR2 is YYNGEE. V shed 4 bases and J 11 bases; nucleotides not matched to a gene: 15. The CDR3, as DNA: TGTGCCAGCAGCACCGGGACAGGGGTCACCGAAAGCCCACCCCTCCACTTT. Amino acid sequence: CASSTGTGVTESPPLHF.

This clonotype showed up many times. CDR3 loop: CASSLELGQNYGYTF. DNA of the CDR3: TGTGCCAGCAGCTTAGAACTCGGACAGAACTATGGCTACACCTTC. J is TRBJ1-2 and V is TRBV7-2; possible D gene TRBD1, 6 bases. The CDR3 is 15 amino acids. From germline, CDR1 is SGHTA and CDR2 FQGNSA. V lost 1 base to trimming and J lost 2 bases, with 11 bases between them.

This clonotype has ten or more counts. The rearrangement uses TRBV20-1 and TRBJ2-7; 8 bases are a match to TRBD2. The germline gives CDR1 DFQATT, CDR2 SNEGSKA (reference sequence). The CDR3 is 15 amino acids. The V and J ends lost 0 bases and 3 bases, in that order; junction bases with no gene match: 7. The CDR3: CSARDVGSGNYEQYF. DNA for the CDR3: TGCAGTGCTAGAGATGTGGGTAGCGGGAACTACGAGCAGTACTTC.

For this clonotype: One end of the junction fails to match germline, which may point to a read error. This rearrangement joins TRBV7-7 to TRBJ2-3; 7 bases line up with TRBD2. CDR3 length: 15 residues. The germline gives CDR1 SSHAT, CDR2 FNYEAQ (reference sequence). The CDR3 here is CASSQAGRVGDTQYF. The CDR3 nucleotides are TGTGCTAGCAGCCAAGCGGGGCGCGTCGGAGATACGCAGTATTTT.

This clonotype has only a few counts. The V call is TRBV20-1, the J call TRBJ2-2; D ambiguous. CDR1 DFQATT and CDR2 SNEGSKA come from the germline V gene (reference sequence). V lost 0 bases to trimming and J lost 0 bases, with 8 bases between them. This CDR3 region has 15 residues. This chain's CDR3 is CSARDLRTNTGELFF. CDR3 in DNA: TGCAGTGCTAGAGATCTACGCACGAACACCGGGGAGCTGTTTTTT.

This clonotype was counted ten times or more. The chain carries TRBV28 and TRBJ1-1; TRBD1 matches at 12 bases. There are 16 residues in the CDR3. V lost 5 bases, J lost 6 bases, and 10 bases stayed unmatched. Germline CDR1 MDHEN, CDR2 SYDVKM. This CDR3 is CASSIRVGTGGAEAFF. The CDR3 DNA reads as TGTGCCAGCAGTATCCGGGTGGGGACAGGGGGCGCTGAAGCTTTCTTT.

This rearrangement joins TRBV20-1 to TRBJ2-7; D perhaps matches TRBD2 (6 bases). There are 14 residues in the CDR3. The ends were cut back, 4 bases at V and 0 bases at J, with 13 bases in the middle. Germline values: CDR1 DFQATT, CDR2 SNEGSKA (reference sequence). The DNA for the CDR3 is TGCAGTGCTATCGCGGGACTGTTCTCCTACGAGCAGTACTTC. Amino acid sequence: CSAIAGLFSYEQYF.

The chain combines TRBV30 with TRBJ1-5; D is possibly TRBD1 (6 bases). Germline CDR1 and CDR2: GTSNPN and SVGIG (reference sequence). The CDR3 runs 15 residues. V lost 3 bases and J 4 bases, leaving 16 bases between the germline ends. The CDR3 DNA is TGTGCCTGGAGCTTAGGGTCCAGGGGAAATCAGCCCCAGCATTTT. Its protein is CAWSLGSRGNQPQHF.

This clonotype was counted between two and nine times. The V and J genes are TRBV19 and TRBJ1-5, with 8 bases aligning to TRBD1. V was pared by 3 bases and J by 2 bases, with 0 bases of the junction left unmatched. Germline values: CDR1 LNHDA, CDR2 SQIVND (reference sequence). This CDR3 contains 14 residues. DNA of the CDR3: TGTGCCAGTAGTATGACAGGGGGCAATCAGCCCCAGCATTTT. Protein: CASSMTGGNQPQHF.

This clonotype was picked up many times. The chain links TRBV28 to TRBJ2-7; 7 nucleotides line up with TRBD1. The CDR3 loop spans 15 amino acids. After removal of 5 bases from V and 0 bases from J, the junction contained 7 bases not matched to a gene. Germline CDR1 MDHEN, CDR2 SYDVKM. CDR3 loop: CASSKPGQSSYEQYF. The CDR3 DNA reads as TGTGCCAGCAGTAAACCGGGACAGAGCTCCTACGAGCAGTACTTC.

V is TRBV9 and J is TRBJ2-7; D is uncertain. V was cut by 5 bases and J by 2 bases, with 11 bases left in between. Germline-derived CDR1 and CDR2 are SGDLS and YYNGEE. This CDR3 region has 13 residues. CDR3 in DNA: TGTGCCAGCAGTCAGACGACGACCTACGAGCAGTACTTC. This translates into CASSQTTTYEQYF.

This clonotype has just a few counts. The chain couples TRBV4-1 to TRBJ1-6, with 8 bases identical to TRBD1. V lost 0 bases and J lost 8; bases outside the gene matches: 3. Germline CDR1 and CDR2: MGHRA and YSYEKL. The CDR3 is 15 amino acids. As DNA, the CDR3 is TGCGCCAGCAGCCAAGACAGGGGGCTGGATTCACCCCTCCACTTT. This encodes CASSQDRGLDSPLHF.

On this clonotype itself: An end of the junction does not agree with germline; a read error may underlie this. The genes are TRBV20-1 and TRBJ2-2, with 14 bases that match TRBD2. Germline CDR1 reads DFQATT; CDR2 reads SNEGSKA (reference sequence). The CDR3 is 19 amino acids. The CDR3 here is CSALTSGRASQSNTGGLFF. The CDR3 DNA sequence: TGCAGTGCGCTGACTAGCGGGAGGGCTTCTCAATCGAACACCGGGGGGCTGTTTTTT.

There are many counts of this clonotype. The chain uses TRBV2 and TRBJ1-6; D is unclear. Trimming shortened V by 6 bases and J by 3 bases, and 9 bases separated the two germline ends. CDR3 length: 14 residues. Germline V gene data show CDR1 as SNHLY and CDR2 as FYNNEI. This CDR3 reads CASSTVYYNSPLHF. CDR3 DNA sequence: TGTGCCAGCAGCACCGTCTACTATAATTCACCCCTCCACTTT.

The chain couples TRBV9 to TRBJ2-6; possibly TRBD1 for D (6 bases). The ends were cut back, 4 bases at V and 2 bases at J, with 16 bases in the middle. Germline-derived CDR1 and CDR2 are SGDLS and YYNGEE. This CDR3 spans 17 amino acids. CDR3 protein: CASSPQGSWAGANVLTF. CDR3 bases: TGTGCCAGCAGCCCTCAGGGGTCGTGGGCTGGGGCCAACGTCCTGACTTTC.

This clonotype was recorded at least ten times. The genes are TRBV20-1 and TRBJ1-2, with 8 bases that match TRBD1. The CDR3 contains 14 residues. J gave up 5 bases and V 0 bases, and 5 bases lay outside the gene matches. Germline-derived CDR1 and CDR2 are DFQATT and SNEGSKA (reference sequence). The DNA for the CDR3 is TGCAGTGCTAGAGATCATGGACAGGGATATGGCTACACCTTC. Translating it yields CSARDHGQGYGYTF.

This clonotype was recorded a few times. The chain is built from TRBV5-1 and TRBJ1-2; D is undetermined. CDR1 and CDR2 (germline): SGHRS, YFSETQ. This CDR3 spans 14 amino acids. V dropped 6 bases and J dropped 5 bases, with 17 bases sitting between them. Here the CDR3 DNA reads TGCGCCAGCATGCCAGGTTCTCTCTCATATGGCTACACCTTC. It translates to CASMPGSLSYGYTF.

This clonotype has ten or more counts. The V and J genes are TRBV29-1 and TRBJ2-7; 8 positions agree with TRBD1. The germline V gene encodes CDR1 SQVTM and CDR2 ANQGSEA. The length of the CDR3 is 11 residues. After removal of 7 bases from V and 7 bases from J, the junction contained 6 bases not matched to a gene. This CDR3 reads CSANQGAEQYF. In DNA, the CDR3 is TGCAGCGCTAACCAGGGGGCAGAGCAGTACTTC.

The CDR3 region has the DNA TGCGCCAGCAGCTGGGGAGGCCAGGGGAGCTACGAGCAGTACTTC. Amino acids: CASSWGGQGSYEQYF. V usage is TRBV5-1 and J usage is TRBJ2-7, with D perhaps TRBD1 or TRBD2 (6 bases each). Trimming left V 3 bases short and J 3 bases short, with 16 bases between. Germline V CDR1 and CDR2: SGHRS, YFSETQ. The length of the CDR3 is 15 residues.

The chain carries TRBV24-1 and TRBJ2-2; TRBD1 is a possible D gene (5 bases). Per the germline V gene, CDR1 is KGHDR and CDR2 is SFDVKD. The CDR3 sequence is 13 residues long. The germline V and J ends were trimmed by 10 bases and 5 bases, with 13 bases remaining between them. In nucleotides, the CDR3 is TGTGCCACTCAAAGGGGTAGGACCGGGGAGCTGTTTTTT. This sequence encodes CATQRGRTGELFF.

The chain combines TRBV4-1 with TRBJ2-5, with 14 nucleotides matching TRBD2. J gave up 5 bases and V 4 bases, and 6 bases lay outside the gene matches. This CDR3 has 16 residues. Looked up from germline, CDR1 is MGHRA and CDR2 is YSYEKL. The CDR3 is CASSPGLAGGWETQYF. The DNA for the CDR3 is TGCGCCAGCAGCCCCGGACTAGCGGGAGGTTGGGAGACCCAGTACTTC.

The V call is TRBV6-1, the J call TRBJ1-2; TRBD1 might be the D (6 bases). Trimming shortened V by 2 bases and J by 5 bases, and 6 bases separated the two germline ends. Germline V gene data show CDR1 as MNHNS and CDR2 as SASEGT. The CDR3 sequence is 12 residues long. CDR3 loop: CASSEQGYGYTF. As DNA, the CDR3 is TGTGCCAGCAGTGAACAGGGGTATGGCTACACCTTC.

This clonotype was recorded at least ten times. CDR3 coding DNA: TGTGCCAGCAGCTTAGAGGCCGGGACAGGGAGCTATGGCTACACCTTC. Translation: CASSLEAGTGSYGYTF. The chain employs TRBV11-2 and TRBJ1-2, with TRBD1 identical over 9 bases. The CDR3 has 16 residues. Germline V gene lookup returns CDR1 SGHAT and CDR2 FQNNGV. Trimming at V came to 0 bases and at J to 4 bases, leaving 6 bases not matched to a gene.

The chain combines TRBV9 with TRBJ1-3; D unclear. This CDR3 has 15 amino acids. The V gene's germline CDR1 is SGDLS and CDR2 YYNGEE. The V end lost 4 bases, the J end lost 4 bases, and 15 bases lay between the germline ends. CDR3 sequence: CASSPRPELGNTIYF. The CDR3 region has the DNA TGTGCCAGCAGCCCACGACCGGAGTTAGGAAACACCATATATTTT.

This clonotype was detected many times. The rearrangement uses TRBV28 and TRBJ1-5; D might be TRBD1 (5 bases). The V end lost 3 bases, the J end lost 8 bases, and 20 bases lay between the germline ends. Germline assignment: CDR1 MDHEN and CDR2 SYDVKM. The CDR3 covers 16 residues. The CDR3 DNA follows: TGTGCCAGCAGTTTGACGACGGGGGTGAAGAGAAAGCCCCAGCATTTT. Translation gives CASSLTTGVKRKPQHF.

This sequence joins TRBV12-3 or TRBV12-4 and TRBJ2-1; possibly TRBD1 or TRBD2 for D (5 bases each). Trimming cost V 3 bases and J 5 bases, with 14 bases left between them. CDR3 size: 15 residues. CDR3 DNA sequence: TGTGCCAGCAGTTTTGGGGGTTGGGGACACAATGAGCAGTTCTTC. Its protein is CASSFGGWGHNEQFF.

The sample holds a few counts of this clonotype. V usage is TRBV10-3 and J usage is TRBJ2-4, with 7 bases matching TRBD2. The germline CDR1 and CDR2 sequences are ENHRY and SYGVKD. The CDR3 has 13 amino acids. The ends lost 10 bases at V and 5 bases at J; junction bases unmatched: 8. CDR3 sequence reads: CATRAGEQNIQYF. CDR3 nucleotides: TGTGCCACCAGGGCGGGGGAGCAAAACATTCAGTACTTC.

This clonotype was detected only a few times. CDR3 amino acids: CASSPGTTYTGELFF. CDR3 DNA: TGTGCCAGCAGTCCCGGGACTACCTACACCGGGGAGCTGTTTTTT. This chain connects TRBV6-1 to TRBJ2-2; the match to TRBD2 covers 7 bases. The CDR3 is 15 amino acids. Germline V gene lookup returns CDR1 MNHNS and CDR2 SASEGT. V lost 5 bases and J lost 3; bases outside the gene matches: 6.

This clonotype was seen many times. CDR3 sequence reads: CSARGGTGELFF. In nucleotides, the CDR3 is TGCAGTGCTAGGGGCGGAACCGGGGAGCTGTTTTTT. This chain uses TRBV20-1 with TRBJ2-2; D unresolved. The CDR3 sequence is 12 residues long. V lost 3 bases, J lost 5 bases, and 7 bases lay in between. The germline CDR1 and CDR2 sequences are DFQATT and SNEGSKA (reference sequence).

V is TRBV10-2 and J is TRBJ2-5; D ambiguous. V was clipped by 6 bases and J by 3 bases, with 8 bases between them. The germline CDR1 and CDR2 sequences are WSHSY and SAAADI. This CDR3 spans 12 amino acids. CDR3: CASSATEETQYF. CDR3 sequence (DNA): TGCGCCAGCAGCGCCACGGAAGAGACCCAGTACTTC.

The gene calls are TRBV27 and TRBJ2-5, with 16 bases lining up with TRBD2. Judging by the DNA end, TRBJ2-1 fits better; the J call may be wrong. This CDR3 is built from 20 residues. The germline CDR1 and CDR2 sequences are MNHEY and SMNVEV (reference sequence). This CDR3 reads CASSLGSTGTSGRGYNEQFF. DNA for the CDR3: TGTGCCAGCAGTTTAGGATCGACCGGGACTAGCGGGAGGGGATACAATGAGCAGTTCTTC.